The source of this T cell receptor beta chain is a study of CD8 T cells in Susac syndrome. V lost 3 bases to trimming and J lost 0 bases, with 9 bases between them. This CDR3 contains 15 residues. Germline values: CDR1 SNHLY, CDR2 FYNNEI. Random-hexamer reverse transcription was applied to roughly 0.5 to 1 ug RNA. An immunoSEQ multiplex PCR generated amplified TCR beta CDR3 products spanning 54 Vbeta and 13 Jbeta. TCRdb reprocessed the immunoSEQ multiplex PCR reads with MiXCR, giving one entry per CDR3 protein. The table shows about 120,000 distinct CDR3 sequences, with nearly 95% occurring only once.

The chain recombines TRBV2 with TRBJ1-5, with no clear D. The sequenced sample consisted of CD4+ T cells from PBMCs. The sequence came from a human donor in good health. The CDR3 region is CASSDRTRSNQPQHF. The CDR3 DNA reads TGTGCCAGCAGTGACAGGACCCGTAGCAATCAGCCCCAGCATTTT. Looking up the rest from reference TRBV2 and TRBJ1-5 gives the full variable domain: EPEVTQTPSHQVTQMGQEVILRCVPISNHLYFYWYRQILGQKVEFLVSFYNNEISEKSEIFDDQFSVERPDGSNFTLKIRSTKLEDSAMYFCASSDRTRSNQPQHFGDGTRLSIL.